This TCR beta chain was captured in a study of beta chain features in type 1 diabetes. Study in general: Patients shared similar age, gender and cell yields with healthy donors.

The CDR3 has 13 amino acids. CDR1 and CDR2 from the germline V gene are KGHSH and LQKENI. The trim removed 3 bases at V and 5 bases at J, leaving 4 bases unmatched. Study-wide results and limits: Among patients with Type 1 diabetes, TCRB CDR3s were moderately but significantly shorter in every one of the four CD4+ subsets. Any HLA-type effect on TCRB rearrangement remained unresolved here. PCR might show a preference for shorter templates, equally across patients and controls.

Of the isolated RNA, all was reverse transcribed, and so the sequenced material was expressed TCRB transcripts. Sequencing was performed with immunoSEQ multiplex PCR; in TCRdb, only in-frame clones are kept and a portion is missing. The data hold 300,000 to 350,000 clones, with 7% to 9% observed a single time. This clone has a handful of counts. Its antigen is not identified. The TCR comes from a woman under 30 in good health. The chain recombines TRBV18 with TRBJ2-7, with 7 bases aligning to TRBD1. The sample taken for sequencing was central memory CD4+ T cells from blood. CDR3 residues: CASSPPGQDEQYF. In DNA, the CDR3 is TGTGCCAGCTCACCGCCCGGACAGGACGAGCAGTACTTC.